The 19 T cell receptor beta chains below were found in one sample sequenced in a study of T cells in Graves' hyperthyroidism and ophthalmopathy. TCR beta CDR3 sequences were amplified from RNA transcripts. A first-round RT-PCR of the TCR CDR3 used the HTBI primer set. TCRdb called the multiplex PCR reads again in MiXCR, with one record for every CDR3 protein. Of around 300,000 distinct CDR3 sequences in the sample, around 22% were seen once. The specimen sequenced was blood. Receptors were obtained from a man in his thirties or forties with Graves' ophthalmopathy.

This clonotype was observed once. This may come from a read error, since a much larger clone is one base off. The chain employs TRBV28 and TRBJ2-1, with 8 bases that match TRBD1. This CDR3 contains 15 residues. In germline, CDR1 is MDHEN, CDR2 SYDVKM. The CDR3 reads CASSPPRTGYSEQFF. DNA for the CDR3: TGTGCCAGCAGCCCACCCCGGACAGGGTACAGTGAGCAGTTCTTC.

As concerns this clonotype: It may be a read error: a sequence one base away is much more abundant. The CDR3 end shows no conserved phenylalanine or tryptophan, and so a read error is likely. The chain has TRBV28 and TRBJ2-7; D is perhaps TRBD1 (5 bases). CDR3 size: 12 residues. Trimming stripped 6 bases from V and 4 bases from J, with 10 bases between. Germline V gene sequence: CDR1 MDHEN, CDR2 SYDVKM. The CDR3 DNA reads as TGTGCCAGCAGCAACCCAGGGTACGAGCAGTACCTC. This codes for CASSNPGYEQYL.

In DNA, the CDR3 is TGTGCCAGCAGCGCTAGCCCCATGGAGGGGAATGAGCAGTTCTTC. Its translation is CASSASPMEGNEQFF. This chain uses TRBV9 with TRBJ2-1; D may be TRBD2 (6 bases). CDR1 and CDR2 from the germline V gene are SGDLS and YYNGEE. The CDR3 spans 15 residues. V was shortened by 3 bases and J by 7 bases, with 17 bases between the two germline ends.

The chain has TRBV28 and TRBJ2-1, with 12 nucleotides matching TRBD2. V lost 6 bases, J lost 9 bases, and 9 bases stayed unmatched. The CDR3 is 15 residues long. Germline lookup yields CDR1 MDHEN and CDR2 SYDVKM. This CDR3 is CASRTLAGGRGEQFF. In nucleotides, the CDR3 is TGTGCCAGCAGGACCCTAGCGGGAGGGAGGGGTGAGCAGTTCTTC.

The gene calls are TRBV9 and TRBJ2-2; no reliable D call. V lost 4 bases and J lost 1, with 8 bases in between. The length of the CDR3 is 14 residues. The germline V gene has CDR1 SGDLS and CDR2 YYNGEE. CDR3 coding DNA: TGTGCCAGCAGCCTAAGGCAGAACACCGGGGAGCTGTTTTTT. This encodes CASSLRQNTGELFF.

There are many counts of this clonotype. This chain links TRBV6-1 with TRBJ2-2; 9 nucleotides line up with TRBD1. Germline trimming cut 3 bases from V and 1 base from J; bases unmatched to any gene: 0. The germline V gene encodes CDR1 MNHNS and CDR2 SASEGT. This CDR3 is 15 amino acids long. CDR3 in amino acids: CASSEDRGNTGELFF. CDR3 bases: TGTGCCAGCAGTGAGGACAGGGGGAACACCGGGGAGCTGTTTTTT.

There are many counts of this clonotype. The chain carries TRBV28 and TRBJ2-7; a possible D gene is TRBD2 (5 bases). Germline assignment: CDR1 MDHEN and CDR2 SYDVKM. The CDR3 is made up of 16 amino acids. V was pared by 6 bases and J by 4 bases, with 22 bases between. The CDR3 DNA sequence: TGTGCCAGCAGCCCGGGGTTGAGACGTTACCCTTACGAGCAGTACTTC. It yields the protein CASSPGLRRYPYEQYF.

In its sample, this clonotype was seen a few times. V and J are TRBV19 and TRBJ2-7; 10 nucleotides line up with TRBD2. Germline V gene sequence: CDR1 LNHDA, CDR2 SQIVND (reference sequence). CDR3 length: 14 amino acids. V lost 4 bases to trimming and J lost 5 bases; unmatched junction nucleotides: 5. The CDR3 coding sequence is TGTGCCAGTAGTACCTCCGGGACTAGCGACGAGCAGTACTTC. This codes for CASSTSGTSDEQYF.

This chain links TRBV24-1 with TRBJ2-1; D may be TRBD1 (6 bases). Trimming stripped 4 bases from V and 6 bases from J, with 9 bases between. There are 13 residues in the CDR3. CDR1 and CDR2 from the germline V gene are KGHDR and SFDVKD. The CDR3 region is CATSENRVNEQFF. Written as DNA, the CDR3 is TGTGCCACCAGTGAAAACAGGGTCAATGAGCAGTTCTTC.

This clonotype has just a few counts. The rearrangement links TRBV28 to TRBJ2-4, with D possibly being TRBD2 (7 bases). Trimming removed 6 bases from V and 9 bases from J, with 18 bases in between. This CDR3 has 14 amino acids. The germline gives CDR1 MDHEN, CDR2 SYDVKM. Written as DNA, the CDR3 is TGTGCCAGCAGCCGCCAGGGGAGGGATGGCATTCAGTACTTC. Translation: CASSRQGRDGIQYF.

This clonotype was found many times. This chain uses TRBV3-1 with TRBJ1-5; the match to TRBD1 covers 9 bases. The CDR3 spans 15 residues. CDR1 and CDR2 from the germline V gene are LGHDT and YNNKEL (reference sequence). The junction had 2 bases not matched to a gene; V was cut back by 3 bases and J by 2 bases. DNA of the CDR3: TGTGCCAGCAGCCACAGGACAGGGGGCAATCAGCCCCAGCATTTT. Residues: CASSHRTGGNQPQHF.

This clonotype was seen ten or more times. This CDR3 is CASSLGLAGAPTGELFF. For the CDR3, the DNA is TGTGCCAGCAGCTTGGGACTAGCGGGAGCACCGACCGGGGAGCTGTTTTTT. The rearrangement uses TRBV7-2 and TRBJ2-2, with 14 bases that match TRBD2. J lost 5 bases, V lost 3 bases, and 5 bases had no gene match. CDR3 length: 17 amino acids. CDR1 SGHTA and CDR2 FQGNSA come from the germline V gene.

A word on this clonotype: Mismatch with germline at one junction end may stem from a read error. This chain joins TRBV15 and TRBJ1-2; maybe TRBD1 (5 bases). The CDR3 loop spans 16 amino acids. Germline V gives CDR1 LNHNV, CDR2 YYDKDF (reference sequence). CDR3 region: CATSRDRPGTDYGYAF. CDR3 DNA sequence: TGTGCCACCAGCAGAGATCGGCCAGGGACCGACTATGGCTACGCCTTC.

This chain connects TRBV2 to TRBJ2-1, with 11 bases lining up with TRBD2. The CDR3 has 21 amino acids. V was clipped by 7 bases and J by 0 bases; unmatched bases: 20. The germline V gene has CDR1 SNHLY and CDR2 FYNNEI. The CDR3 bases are TGTGCCAGCAAGGAGAGGGGGTCCCGCCGACTAGCGGGACGCTCCTACAATGAGCAGTTCTTC. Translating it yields CASKERGSRRLAGRSYNEQFF.

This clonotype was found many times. The CDR3 nucleotides read TGTGCCTGGAGCAGGCAGGCGAACACTGAAGCTTTCTTT. Amino acid sequence: CAWSRQANTEAFF. The chain combines TRBV30 with TRBJ1-1; D ambiguous. With 3 bases removed from V and 1 base from J, the gap between germline ends came to 9 bases. The CDR3 totals 13 residues. Germline CDR1 and CDR2: GTSNPN and SVGIG (reference sequence). Using reference TRBV30 and TRBJ1-1 for the parts outside the CDR3, the full variable domain is SQTIHQWPATLVQPVGSPLSLECTVEGTSNPNLYWYRQAAGRGLQLLFYSVGIGQISSEVPQNLSASRPQDRQFILSSKKLLLSDSGFYLCAWSRQANTEAFFGQGTRLTVV.

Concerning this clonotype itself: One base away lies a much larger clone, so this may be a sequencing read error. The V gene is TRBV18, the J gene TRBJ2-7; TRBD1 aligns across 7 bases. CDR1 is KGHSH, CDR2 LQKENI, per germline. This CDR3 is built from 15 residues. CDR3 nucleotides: TGTGCCAGCCCACCACGAGCGACAGGGCCCCACGAGCAGTACTTC. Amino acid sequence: CASPPRATGPHEQYF.

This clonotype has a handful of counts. In DNA, the CDR3 is TGTGCCAGCAGCCCACCACAGGGAGGGCAGTACGAGCAGTACTTC. Its translation: CASSPPQGGQYEQYF. The chain carries TRBV9 and TRBJ2-7; a possible D gene is TRBD2 (7 bases). Between the trimmed V and J ends, which lost 4 bases and 4 bases, there was a span of 18 bases. Germline lookup yields CDR1 SGDLS and CDR2 YYNGEE. The CDR3 has 15 amino acids.

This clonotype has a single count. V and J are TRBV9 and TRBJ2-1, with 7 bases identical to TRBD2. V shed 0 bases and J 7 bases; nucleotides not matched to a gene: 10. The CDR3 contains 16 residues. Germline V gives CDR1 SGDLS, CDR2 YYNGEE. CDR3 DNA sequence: TGTGCCAGCAGCGTAGTCTCTGCGGGAGAGTTTAATGAGCAGTTCTTC. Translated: CASSVVSAGEFNEQFF. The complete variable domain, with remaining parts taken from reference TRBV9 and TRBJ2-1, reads DSGVTQTPKHLITATGQRVTLRCSPRSGDLSVYWYQQSLDQGLQFLIQYYNGEERAKGNILERFSAQQFPDLHSELNLSSLELGDSALYFCASSVVSAGEFNEQFFGPGTRLTVL.

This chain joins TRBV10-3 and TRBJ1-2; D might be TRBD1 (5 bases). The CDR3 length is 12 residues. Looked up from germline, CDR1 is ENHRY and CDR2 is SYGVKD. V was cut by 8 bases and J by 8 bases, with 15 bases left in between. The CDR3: CAISPGAQGYTF. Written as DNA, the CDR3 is TGTGCCATCTCCCCCGGGGCGCAGGGCTACACCTTC.